This TCR beta chain was observed in a study of glioma-infiltrating T cells after dendritic cell vaccination. Germline V gives CDR1 SNHLY, CDR2 FYNNEI. The CDR3 is made up of 15 amino acids. Trimming at V came to 6 bases and at J to 5 bases, leaving 8 bases not matched to a gene. Amplification used 60 V beta primers and 13 J beta primers. TCRdb's copy holds only in-frame clones and misses some; the assay was immunoSEQ multiplex PCR. The table records fewer than 75,000 clones, about four fifths of them present only once. The sequence came from a human donor with glioblastoma. The chain is built from TRBV2 and TRBJ2-5, with TRBD2 identical over 11 bases. The input for sequencing was blood, taken before dendritic cell vaccination. Here the CDR3 DNA reads TGTGCCAGCAGGAGACTAGCGGGGCTTAAGGAGACCCAGTACTTC. Protein: CASRRLAGLKETQYF. The full variable domain, in which reference TRBV2 and TRBJ2-5 provide the parts outside the CDR3, is EPEVTQTPSHQVTQMGQEVILRCVPISNHLYFYWYRQILGQKVEFLVSFYNNEISEKSEIFDDQFSVERPDGSNFTLKIRSTKLEDSAMYFCASRRLAGLKETQYFGPGTRLLVL.